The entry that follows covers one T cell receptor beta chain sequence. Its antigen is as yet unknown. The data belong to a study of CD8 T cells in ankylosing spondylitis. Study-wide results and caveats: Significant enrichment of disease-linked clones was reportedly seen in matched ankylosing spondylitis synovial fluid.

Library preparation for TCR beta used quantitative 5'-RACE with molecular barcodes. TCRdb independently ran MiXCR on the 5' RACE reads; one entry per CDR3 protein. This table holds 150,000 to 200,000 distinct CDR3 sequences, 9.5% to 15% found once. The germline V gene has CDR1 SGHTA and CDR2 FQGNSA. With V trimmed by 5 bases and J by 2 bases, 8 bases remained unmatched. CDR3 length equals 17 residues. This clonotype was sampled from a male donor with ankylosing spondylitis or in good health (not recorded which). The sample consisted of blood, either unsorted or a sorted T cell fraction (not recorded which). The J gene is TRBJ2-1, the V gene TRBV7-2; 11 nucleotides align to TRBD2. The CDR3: CASSSSGLAGTYNEQFF. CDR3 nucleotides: TGTGCCAGCAGCAGCTCCGGACTAGCGGGCACCTACAATGAGCAGTTCTTC.